The clone carrying this T cell receptor beta chain was detected many times. What it binds is not known. Unique molecular identifiers featured in how the TCRbeta library was prepared. MiXCR, applied by TCRdb to the PCR reads, yields one record per CDR3 protein. Of some 830,000 distinct CDR3 sequences listed, 16% are singletons. The V and J ends lost 4 bases and 0 bases, in that order; junction bases with no gene match: 8. Germline CDR1 SQVTM, CDR2 ANQGSEA. The CDR3 consists of 16 residues. The data were taken from a study of T-cell reconstitution after alpha-beta-depleted transplantation in children. Whole-study results and caveats: The origin of high day-60 TCRbeta diversity in some patients lay in surviving recipient T cells and thymic progenitors. T-cell counts and diversity at one year following transplant were attributed mainly to newly produced T cells. Reportedly, alpha-beta T cells present about two months post-transplant originated from several hundred expanded clones of graft origin.

V gene TRBV29-1 combines with J gene TRBJ1-5, with 8 bases aligning to TRBD1. Sequencing used PBMCs, mostly from graft donor cells, obtained 360 days after TCRalphabeta/CD19-depleted stem cell transplant. This TCR came from a male patient aged 5 to 17 who had a stem cell transplant for acute lymphoblastic leukemia, so the T cells may come from the graft donor. CDR3 in amino acids: CSVGGQGRYSNQPQHF. Written as DNA, the CDR3 is TGCAGCGTTGGCGGACAGGGACGTTATAGCAATCAGCCCCAGCATTTT.